This TCR beta chain was profiled in a study of a mutant IDH1 vaccine in newly diagnosed glioma. Time point in this sample: week 5, during vaccination. In every dose of vaccine, 300 ug of mutant IDH1 20-mer peptide was given alongside topical imiquimod. Details on this clone: As yet, its antigen is unknown.

J was trimmed by 5 bases and V by 6 bases; bases with no gene match: 8. The CDR3 is made up of 15 amino acids. Germline CDR1 is ENHRY and CDR2 is SYGVKD. Some clones are missing from TCRdb's copy, which holds only in-frame ones; the method was immunoSEQ multiplex PCR. The sample comprises 30,000 to 35,000 clones, 50% to 60% of which are singletons, and 11% rests with the top ten. This clonotype was sampled from a woman aged 18 to 35 with glioma. The sequenced sample was PBMCs, obtained from a glioma patient whose treatment included an IDH1 peptide vaccine. This chain joins TRBV10-3 and TRBJ1-5; 9 bases are a match to TRBD1. CDR3: CAISQGQGVYQPQHF. CDR3 bases: TGTGCCATCAGCCAGGGACAGGGAGTTTATCAGCCCCAGCATTTT.